This T cell receptor (beta chain) was profiled in a study of Graves' ophthalmopathy and Graves' hyperthyroidism. On the study more broadly: Untreated patients at initial diagnosis provided peripheral blood.

Moderate-to-severe activity, CAS at least 3, NOSPECS at least 4 and duration under 3 months characterized donors with ophthalmopathy. The study excluded patients with other autoimmune diseases, uncontrolled infections, pregnancy or lactation. The authors used Ficoll-Paque density gradient centrifugation to separate PBMCs. The input was approximately 10 ml of fresh peripheral blood. This clonotype was counted ten times or more. From RNA, the CDR3 regions of TCR beta chains were amplified and sequenced. Investigators did first-round RT-PCR with HTBI primers, then second-round multiplex PCR. From the multiplex PCR reads, TCRdb called clonotypes with MiXCR, one entry per CDR3 protein. The sample consists of approximately 640,000 distinct CDR3 sequences, about 40% of them appearing once. V lost 4 bases to trimming and J lost 0 bases, with 4 bases between them. This CDR3 contains 13 residues.

The chain employs TRBV12-3 or TRBV12-4 and TRBJ1-5; D is uncertain. Source material: peripheral blood. The clonotype originates from an adult man with Graves' ophthalmopathy. In DNA, the CDR3 is TGTGCCAGCAGTTCTTATAGCAATCAGCCCCAGCATTTT. It yields the protein CASSSYSNQPQHF.